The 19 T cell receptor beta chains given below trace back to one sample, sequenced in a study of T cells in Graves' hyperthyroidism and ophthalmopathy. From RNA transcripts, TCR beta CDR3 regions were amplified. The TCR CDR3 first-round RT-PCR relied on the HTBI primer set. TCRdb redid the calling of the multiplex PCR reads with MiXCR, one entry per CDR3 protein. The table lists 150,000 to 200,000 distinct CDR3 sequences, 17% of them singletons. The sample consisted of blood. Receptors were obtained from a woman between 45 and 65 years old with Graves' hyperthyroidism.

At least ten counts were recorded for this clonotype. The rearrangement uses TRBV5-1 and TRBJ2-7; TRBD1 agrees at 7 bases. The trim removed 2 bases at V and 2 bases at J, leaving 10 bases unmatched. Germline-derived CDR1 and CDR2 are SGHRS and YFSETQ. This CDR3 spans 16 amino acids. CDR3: CASSLSQPGQTYEQYF. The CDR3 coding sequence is TGCGCCAGCAGCTTATCCCAACCGGGACAGACCTACGAGCAGTACTTC.

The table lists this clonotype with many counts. CDR3 loop: CASSYLAERRGELFF. As DNA, the CDR3 is TGTGCCAGCAGTTACCTGGCAGAGAGGAGGGGGGAGCTGTTTTTT. This chain links TRBV6-5 with TRBJ2-2, with D tentatively TRBD2 (5 bases). CDR3 length equals 15 residues. V was cut by 2 bases and J by 8 bases, with 15 bases left in between. Germline CDR1 MNHEY, CDR2 SVGAGI.

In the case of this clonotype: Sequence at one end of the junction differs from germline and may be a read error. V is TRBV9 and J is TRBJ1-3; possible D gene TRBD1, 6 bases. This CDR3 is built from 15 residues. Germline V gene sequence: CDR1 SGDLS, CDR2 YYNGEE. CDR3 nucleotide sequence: TGTACCAGCAGCGTAGGGGGTCGGTCGGGAAACACCATATATTTT. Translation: CTSSVGGRSGNTIYF.

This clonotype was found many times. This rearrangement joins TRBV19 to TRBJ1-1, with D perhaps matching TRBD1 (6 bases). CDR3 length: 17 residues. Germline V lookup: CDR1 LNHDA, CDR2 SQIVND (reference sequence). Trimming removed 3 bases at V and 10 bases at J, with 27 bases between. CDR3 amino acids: CASSIAVAPGHAMGAFF. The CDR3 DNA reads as TGTGCCAGTAGTATTGCCGTGGCCCCGGGACACGCTATGGGAGCTTTCTTT.

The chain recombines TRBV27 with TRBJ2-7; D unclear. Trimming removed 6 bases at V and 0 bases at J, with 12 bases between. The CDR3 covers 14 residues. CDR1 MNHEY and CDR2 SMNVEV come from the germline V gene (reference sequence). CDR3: CASSSLDRSYEQYF. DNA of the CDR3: TGTGCCAGCAGCTCCCTAGACCGCTCCTACGAGCAGTACTTC.

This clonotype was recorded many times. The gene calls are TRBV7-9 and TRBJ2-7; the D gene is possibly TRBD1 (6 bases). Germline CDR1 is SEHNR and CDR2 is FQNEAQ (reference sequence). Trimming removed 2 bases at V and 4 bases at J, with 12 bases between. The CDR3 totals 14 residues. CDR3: CASSLTGQRYEQYF. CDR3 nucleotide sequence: TGTGCCAGCAGCTTAACAGGGCAGAGGTACGAGCAGTACTTC. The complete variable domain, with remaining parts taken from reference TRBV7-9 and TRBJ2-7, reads DTGVSQNPRHKITKRGQNVTFRCDPISEHNRLYWYRQTLGQGPEFLTYFQNEAQLEKSRLLSDRFSAERPKGSFSTLEIQRTEQGDSAMYLCASSLTGQRYEQYFGPGTRLTVT.

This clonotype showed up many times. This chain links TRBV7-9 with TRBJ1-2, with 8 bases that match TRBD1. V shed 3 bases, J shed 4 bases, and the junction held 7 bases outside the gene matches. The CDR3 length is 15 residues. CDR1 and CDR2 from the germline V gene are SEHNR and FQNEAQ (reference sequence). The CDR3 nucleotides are TGTGCCAGCAGCTTTGCCGACAGGGGAATCTATGGCTACACCTTC. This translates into CASSFADRGIYGYTF.

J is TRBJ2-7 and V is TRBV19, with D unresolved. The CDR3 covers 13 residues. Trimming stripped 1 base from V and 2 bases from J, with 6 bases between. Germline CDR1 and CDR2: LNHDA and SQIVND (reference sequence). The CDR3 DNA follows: TGTGCCAGTAGTATAGCTGGAGCCTACGAGCAGTACTTC. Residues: CASSIAGAYEQYF.

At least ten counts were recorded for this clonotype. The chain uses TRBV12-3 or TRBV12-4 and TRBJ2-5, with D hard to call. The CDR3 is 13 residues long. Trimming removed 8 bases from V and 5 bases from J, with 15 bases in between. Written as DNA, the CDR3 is TGTGCCAGCCGACCTCCAACACGGGAGACCCAGTACTTC. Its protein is CASRPPTRETQYF.

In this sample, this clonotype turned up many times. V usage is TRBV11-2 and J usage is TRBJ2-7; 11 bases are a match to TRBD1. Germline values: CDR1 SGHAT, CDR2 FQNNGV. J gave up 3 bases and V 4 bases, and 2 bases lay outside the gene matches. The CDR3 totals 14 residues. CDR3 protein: CASSWDRGNYEQYF. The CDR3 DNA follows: TGTGCCAGCAGCTGGGACAGGGGGAACTACGAGCAGTACTTC.

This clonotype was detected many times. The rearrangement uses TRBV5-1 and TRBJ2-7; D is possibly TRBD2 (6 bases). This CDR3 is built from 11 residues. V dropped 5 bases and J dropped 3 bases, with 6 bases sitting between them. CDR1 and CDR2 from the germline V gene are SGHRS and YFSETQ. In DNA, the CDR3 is TGCGCCAGCAGGGAGGGCTACGAGCAGTACTTC. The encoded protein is CASREGYEQYF.

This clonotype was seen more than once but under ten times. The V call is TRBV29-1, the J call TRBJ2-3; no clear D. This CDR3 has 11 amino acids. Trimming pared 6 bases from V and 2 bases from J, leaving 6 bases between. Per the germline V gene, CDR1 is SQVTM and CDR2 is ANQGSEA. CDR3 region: CSVLSTDTQYF. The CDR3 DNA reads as TGCAGCGTCCTCTCCACAGATACGCAGTATTTT.

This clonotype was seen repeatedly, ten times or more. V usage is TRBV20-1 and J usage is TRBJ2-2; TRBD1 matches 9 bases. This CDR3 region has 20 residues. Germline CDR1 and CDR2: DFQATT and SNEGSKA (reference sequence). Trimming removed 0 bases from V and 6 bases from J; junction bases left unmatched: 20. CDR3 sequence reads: CSARDHSSGQGTQGAGELFF. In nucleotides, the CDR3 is TGCAGTGCTAGAGATCACTCATCGGGACAGGGAACCCAAGGGGCCGGGGAGCTGTTTTTT.

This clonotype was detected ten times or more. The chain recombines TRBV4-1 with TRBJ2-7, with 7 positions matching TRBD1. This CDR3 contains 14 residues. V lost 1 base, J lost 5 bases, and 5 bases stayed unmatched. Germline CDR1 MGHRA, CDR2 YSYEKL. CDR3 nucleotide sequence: TGCGCCAGCAGCCAAGTGGAAGGGGGCGACGAGCAGTACTTC. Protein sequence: CASSQVEGGDEQYF.

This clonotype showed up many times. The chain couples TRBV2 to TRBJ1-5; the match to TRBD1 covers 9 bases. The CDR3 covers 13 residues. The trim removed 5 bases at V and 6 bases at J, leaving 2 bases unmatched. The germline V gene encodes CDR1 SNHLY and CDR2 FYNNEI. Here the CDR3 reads CASSNRGLQPQHF. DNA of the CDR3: TGTGCCAGCAGTAACAGGGGGCTTCAGCCCCAGCATTTT.

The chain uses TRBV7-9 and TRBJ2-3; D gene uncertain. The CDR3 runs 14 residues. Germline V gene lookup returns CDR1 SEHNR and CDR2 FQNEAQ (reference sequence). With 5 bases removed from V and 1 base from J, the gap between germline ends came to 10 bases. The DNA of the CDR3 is TGTGCCAGCAGCCAAGATGCGGGCACAGATACGCAGTATTTT. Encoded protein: CASSQDAGTDTQYF.

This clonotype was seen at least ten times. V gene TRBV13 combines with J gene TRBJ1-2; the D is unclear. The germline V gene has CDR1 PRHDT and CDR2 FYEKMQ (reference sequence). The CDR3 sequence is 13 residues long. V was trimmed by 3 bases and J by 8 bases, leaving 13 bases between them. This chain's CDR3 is CASSFPRLGGYTF. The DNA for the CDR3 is TGTGCCAGCAGCTTTCCGAGGTTAGGAGGCTACACCTTC.

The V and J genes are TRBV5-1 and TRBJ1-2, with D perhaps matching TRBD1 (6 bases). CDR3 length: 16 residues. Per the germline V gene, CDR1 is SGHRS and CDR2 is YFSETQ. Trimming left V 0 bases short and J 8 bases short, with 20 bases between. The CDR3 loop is CASSLGTSRGRGGYTF. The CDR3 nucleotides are TGCGCCAGCAGCTTGGGTACGTCCCGGGGGCGCGGGGGCTACACCTTC.

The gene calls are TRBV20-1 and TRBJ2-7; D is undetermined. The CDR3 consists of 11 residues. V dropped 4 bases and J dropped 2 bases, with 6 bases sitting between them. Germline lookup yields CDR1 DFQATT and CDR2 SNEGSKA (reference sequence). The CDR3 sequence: CSATRTYEQYF. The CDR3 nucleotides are TGCAGTGCTACACGGACCTACGAGCAGTACTTC.